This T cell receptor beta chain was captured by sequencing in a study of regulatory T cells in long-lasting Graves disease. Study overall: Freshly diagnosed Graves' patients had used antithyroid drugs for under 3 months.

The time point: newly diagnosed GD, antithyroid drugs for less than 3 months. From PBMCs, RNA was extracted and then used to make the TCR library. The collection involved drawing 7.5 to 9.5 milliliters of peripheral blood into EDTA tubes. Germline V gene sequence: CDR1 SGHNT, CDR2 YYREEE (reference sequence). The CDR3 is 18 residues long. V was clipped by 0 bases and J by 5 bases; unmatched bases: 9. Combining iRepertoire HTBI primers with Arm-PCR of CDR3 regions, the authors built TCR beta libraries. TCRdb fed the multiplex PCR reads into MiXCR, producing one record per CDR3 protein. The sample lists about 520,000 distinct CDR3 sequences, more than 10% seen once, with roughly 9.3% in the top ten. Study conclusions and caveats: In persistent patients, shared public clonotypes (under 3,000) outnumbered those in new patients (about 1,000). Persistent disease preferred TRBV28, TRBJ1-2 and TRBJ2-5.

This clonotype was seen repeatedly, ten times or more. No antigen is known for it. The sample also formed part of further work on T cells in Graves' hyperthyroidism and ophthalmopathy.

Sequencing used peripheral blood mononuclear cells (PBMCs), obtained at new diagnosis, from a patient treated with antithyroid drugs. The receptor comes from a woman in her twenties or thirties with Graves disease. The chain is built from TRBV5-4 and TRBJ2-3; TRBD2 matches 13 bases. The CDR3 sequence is CASSLETSGRAVLDTQYF. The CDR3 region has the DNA TGTGCCAGCAGCTTGGAAACTAGCGGGAGGGCCGTTCTAGATACGCAGTATTTT.